This is a list of T cell receptor beta chains from one sample in a study of cytotoxic CD8 clonotypes in ibrutinib-treated CLL. Assay used: immunoSEQ multiplex PCR; TCRdb lists only in-frame clones, some missing. The sample has tens of thousands of clones; 50% to 60% are singletons. The material sequenced was PBMCs, taken at disease progression, from a patient treated with ibrutinib. The receptor source for this set is a human donor with chronic lymphocytic leukemia. Both conserved end residues are part of each CDR3. Fields, in order: D gene, clone size, J gene, V gene, CDR3 DNA, CDR3 protein. The D gene is left open where the match is weak. Where a row states a size, it is once, few, many or the class of an expanded clone; other rows omit it.

d_call: NA
clone_size: NA
j_call: TRBJ2-3
v_call: TRBV4-1
cdr3_nt: TGCGCCAGCAGCCAAGAGCGGTGGGGAAGCACAGATACGCAGTATTTT
cdr3_aa: CASSQERWGSTDTQYF

d_call: NA
clone_size: few
j_call: TRBJ1-5
v_call: TRBV28
cdr3_nt: TGTGCCAGCAGTTTAGACGGTCAAAGCAATCAGCCCCAGCATTTT
cdr3_aa: CASSLDGQSNQPQHF

d_call: NA
clone_size: NA
j_call: TRBJ2-3
v_call: TRBV9
cdr3_nt: TGTGCCAGCAGCGTTCTGGGGGGGCGCGAAGATACGCAGTATTTT
cdr3_aa: CASSVLGGREDTQYF

d_call: NA
clone_size: NA
j_call: TRBJ2-3
v_call: TRBV5-1
cdr3_nt: TGCGCCAGCAGCCCCAAGGTCGGGGGAGGCACAGATACGCAGTATTTT
cdr3_aa: CASSPKVGGGTDTQYF

d_call: NA
clone_size: NA
j_call: TRBJ1-1
v_call: TRBV30
cdr3_nt: TGTGCCTGGCGTTGGGGAAAGCAGGGCCCGGCTTTCTTT
cdr3_aa: CAWRWGKQGPAFF

d_call: TRBD1
clone_size: NA
j_call: TRBJ1-6
v_call: TRBV7-8
cdr3_nt: TGTGCCAGCAGCCCTCAAATCAACAGGGGACTCCACTTT
cdr3_aa: CASSPQINRGLHF

d_call: NA
clone_size: few
j_call: TRBJ1-5
v_call: TRBV27
cdr3_nt: TGTGCCAGCAGTTTAATAGGCCCATCGGGGAGCAATCAGCCCCAGCATTTT
cdr3_aa: CASSLIGPSGSNQPQHF

d_call: NA
clone_size: NA
j_call: TRBJ2-7
v_call: TRBV30
cdr3_nt: TGTGCCTGGAGCCTTACACTAGGCGGGGCCTACGAGCAGTACTTC
cdr3_aa: CAWSLTLGGAYEQYF

d_call: NA
clone_size: NA
j_call: TRBJ1-5
v_call: TRBV6-1
cdr3_nt: TGTGCCAGCAGTGTAGAACAGGGTAGCAATCAGCCCCAGCATTTT
cdr3_aa: CASSVEQGSNQPQHF

d_call: NA
clone_size: few
j_call: TRBJ2-7
v_call: TRBV9
cdr3_nt: TGTGCCAGCAGCCCCAAGACCGTGGGGATGGCCTACGAGCAGTACTTC
cdr3_aa: CASSPKTVGMAYEQYF

d_call: TRBD2
clone_size: NA
j_call: TRBJ2-5
v_call: TRBV4-1
cdr3_nt: TGCGCCAGCAGCCAAGAAGGGGCTAGCGGGGGCAAGGAGACCCAGTACTTC
cdr3_aa: CASSQEGASGGKETQYF

d_call: TRBD1
clone_size: few
j_call: TRBJ1-2
v_call: TRBV5-1
cdr3_nt: TGCGCCAGCAGCTTGGGGACGACAGGGGCCTCATATGGCTACACCTTC
cdr3_aa: CASSLGTTGASYGYTF

d_call: NA
clone_size: few
j_call: TRBJ1-6
v_call: TRBV4-1
cdr3_nt: TGCGCCAGCAGCCAAGATAACGAGGGGGTTCCCCTCCACTTT
cdr3_aa: CASSQDNEGVPLHF

d_call: TRBD1
clone_size: once
j_call: TRBJ1-5
v_call: TRBV7-2
cdr3_nt: TGTGCCAGCAGCTTCACAGGGGGGAGCAATCAGCCCCAGCATTTT
cdr3_aa: CASSFTGGSNQPQHF

d_call: NA
clone_size: NA
j_call: TRBJ2-7
v_call: TRBV6-5
cdr3_nt: TGTGCCAGCAGTTATCAGGGGACCGAGCAGTACTTC
cdr3_aa: CASSYQGTEQYF

d_call: NA
clone_size: once
j_call: TRBJ2-2
v_call: TRBV5-4
cdr3_nt: TGTGCCAGCAGCCCACCTGCCGCGAACACCGGGGAGCTGTTTTTT
cdr3_aa: CASSPPAANTGELFF

d_call: NA
clone_size: NA
j_call: TRBJ1-1
v_call: TRBV19
cdr3_nt: TGTGCCAGTAGTATAGAAAGACTTGGGAACACTGAAGCTTTCTTT
cdr3_aa: CASSIERLGNTEAFF

d_call: TRBD2
clone_size: few
j_call: TRBJ2-7
v_call: TRBV6-1
cdr3_nt: TGTGCCAGCCGCAGACTAGCGGGGGAGTACGAGCAGTACTTC
cdr3_aa: CASRRLAGEYEQYF

d_call: NA
clone_size: NA
j_call: TRBJ2-5
v_call: TRBV4-2
cdr3_nt: TGTGCCAGCAGCCAAGGGCAAGGGGGTGAGACCCAGTACTTC
cdr3_aa: CASSQGQGGETQYF

d_call: NA
clone_size: NA
j_call: TRBJ2-1
v_call: TRBV11-2
cdr3_nt: TGTGCCAGCAATGTAGGTCGGGACCTACTCTCCTACAATGAGCAGTTCTTC
cdr3_aa: CASNVGRDLLSYNEQFF

d_call: TRBD2
clone_size: NA
j_call: TRBJ2-7
v_call: TRBV4-3
cdr3_nt: TGCGCCAGCAGCCAAGACTTTAGCGGGAGTGGTTACGAGCAGTACTTC
cdr3_aa: CASSQDFSGSGYEQYF

d_call: TRBD2
clone_size: NA
j_call: TRBJ2-1
v_call: TRBV9
cdr3_nt: TGTGCCAGCAGCGAGCCCGGGACTAGCAAGCATGAGCAGTTCTTC
cdr3_aa: CASSEPGTSKHEQFF

d_call: TRBD1
clone_size: few
j_call: TRBJ1-3
v_call: TRBV5-1
cdr3_nt: TGCGCCAGCAGCCCCATACCTTGGGGGACAGGGGCTGGAAACACCATATATTTT
cdr3_aa: CASSPIPWGTGAGNTIYF

d_call: TRBD2
clone_size: NA
j_call: TRBJ2-1
v_call: TRBV30
cdr3_nt: TGTGCCTGGAGTGTCCAAGCGGGGGGTTACAATGAGCAGTTCTTC
cdr3_aa: CAWSVQAGGYNEQFF

d_call: NA
clone_size: few
j_call: TRBJ1-2
v_call: TRBV7-9
cdr3_nt: TGTGCCAGCAGCTTAGGGGCGGGGAGCTATGGCTACACCTTC
cdr3_aa: CASSLGAGSYGYTF

d_call: TRBD1
clone_size: NA
j_call: TRBJ1-6
v_call: TRBV27
cdr3_nt: TGTGCCAGCAGTTCTCGACAGGGTCGAGGTTCACCCCTCCACTTT
cdr3_aa: CASSSRQGRGSPLHF

d_call: TRBD1
clone_size: many
j_call: TRBJ1-2
v_call: TRBV7-8
cdr3_nt: TGTGCCAGCAGCTTAGGCGTAACAGGGGGCAACTATGGCTACACCTTC
cdr3_aa: CASSLGVTGGNYGYTF

d_call: NA
clone_size: NA
j_call: TRBJ1-5
v_call: TRBV5-4
cdr3_nt: TGTGCCAGCAGCTTGGCAGGCGGTAGCAATCAGCCCCAGCATTTT
cdr3_aa: CASSLAGGSNQPQHF

d_call: TRBD1
clone_size: NA
j_call: TRBJ2-1
v_call: TRBV30
cdr3_nt: TGTGCCTGGAGTGCTCAGGGGGCTGAGCAGTTCTTC
cdr3_aa: CAWSAQGAEQFF

d_call: NA
clone_size: NA
j_call: TRBJ2-7
v_call: TRBV13
cdr3_nt: TGTGCCAGCAGCTTATTGGGGGACGGATACGAGCAGTACTTC
cdr3_aa: CASSLLGDGYEQYF

d_call: TRBD2
clone_size: NA
j_call: TRBJ2-7
v_call: TRBV6-6
cdr3_nt: TGTGCCAGCAGGGGTCCGGGACTAGCGGCCTACGAGCAGTACTTC
cdr3_aa: CASRGPGLAAYEQYF

d_call: NA
clone_size: once
j_call: TRBJ1-1
v_call: TRBV19
cdr3_nt: TGTGCCAGTAGTGGGGCAGGGACCCTCACTGAGGCTTTCTTT
cdr3_aa: CASSGAGTLTEAFF

d_call: NA
clone_size: NA
j_call: TRBJ2-3
v_call: TRBV1
cdr3_nt: TGCACCAGCAGCCAAGAAACGGGCGGGGGTATCAAAAGCACAGATACGCAGTATTTT
cdr3_aa: CTSSQETGGGIKSTDTQYF

d_call: TRBD1
clone_size: NA
j_call: TRBJ2-7
v_call: TRBV9
cdr3_nt: TGTGCCAGCAGCGTCGCGGGACAGGGTAGCTCCTACGAGCAGTACTTC
cdr3_aa: CASSVAGQGSSYEQYF

d_call: NA
clone_size: NA
j_call: TRBJ2-1
v_call: TRBV5-1
cdr3_nt: TGCGCCAGCAGCCCGGTCCAAAATTCCTACAATGAGCAGTTCTTC
cdr3_aa: CASSPVQNSYNEQFF

d_call: NA
clone_size: few
j_call: TRBJ1-1
v_call: TRBV16
cdr3_nt: TGTGCCAGCAGCCAAGCAGGGAATACTGAAGCTTTCTTT
cdr3_aa: CASSQAGNTEAFF

d_call: TRBD2
clone_size: NA
j_call: TRBJ2-2
v_call: TRBV4-2
cdr3_nt: TGTGCCAGCAGGGGACTAGCTACGAACACCGGGGAGCTGTTTTTT
cdr3_aa: CASRGLATNTGELFF

d_call: TRBD2
clone_size: once
j_call: TRBJ2-3
v_call: TRBV28
cdr3_nt: TGTGCCAGCAGTTTACGGAGCATGAAGCGGGTTAGCGGGGACCTCTTCACAGATACGCAGTATTTT
cdr3_aa: CASSLRSMKRVSGDLFTDTQYF

d_call: TRBD2
clone_size: NA
j_call: TRBJ2-1
v_call: TRBV27
cdr3_nt: TGTGCCAGCAGACGAGGGGGACTAGCGGACAATGAGCAGTTCTTC
cdr3_aa: CASRRGGLADNEQFF

d_call: NA
clone_size: few
j_call: TRBJ1-1
v_call: TRBV6-1
cdr3_nt: TGTGCCAGCAGTGAAGCTTTCGGGCCGAACACTGAAGCTTTCTTT
cdr3_aa: CASSEAFGPNTEAFF

d_call: NA
clone_size: NA
j_call: TRBJ1-2
v_call: TRBV28
cdr3_nt: TGTGCCAGCAGTCCATATGGGGTGTTTGTCACCTATGGCTACACCTTC
cdr3_aa: CASSPYGVFVTYGYTF

d_call: NA
clone_size: once
j_call: TRBJ2-2
v_call: TRBV5-1
cdr3_nt: TGCGCCAGCAGCTTGTCTGCTAGCGTTAAGTCCGGGGAGCTGTTTTTT
cdr3_aa: CASSLSASVKSGELFF

d_call: TRBD1
clone_size: NA
j_call: TRBJ1-2
v_call: TRBV27
cdr3_nt: TGTGCCAGCAGTCGACAGGGAAGAGGTCACTATGGCTACACCTTC
cdr3_aa: CASSRQGRGHYGYTF

d_call: NA
clone_size: NA
j_call: TRBJ2-1
v_call: TRBV6-1
cdr3_nt: TGTGCCAGCAGTGAATATCGTCAGGCACCTTACAATGAGCAGTTCTTC
cdr3_aa: CASSEYRQAPYNEQFF

d_call: NA
clone_size: NA
j_call: TRBJ1-5
v_call: TRBV7-8
cdr3_nt: TGTGCCAGCAGTTTGACAGGTGGTCCGCCCCAGCATTTT
cdr3_aa: CASSLTGGPPQHF

d_call: TRBD2
clone_size: NA
j_call: TRBJ2-2
v_call: TRBV18
cdr3_nt: TGTGCCAGCTCAGCCGGGACTAGCATCCACGGGGAGCTGTTTTTT
cdr3_aa: CASSAGTSIHGELFF

d_call: TRBD1
clone_size: once
j_call: TRBJ2-7
v_call: TRBV15
cdr3_nt: TGTGCCACCAGCAGAGCACAGGGGTTCGACGAGCAGTACTTC
cdr3_aa: CATSRAQGFDEQYF

d_call: NA
clone_size: NA
j_call: TRBJ1-4
v_call: TRBV6-5
cdr3_nt: TGTGCCAGCAGTTACTCGAGCAGGGGCGAAAAACTGTTTTTT
cdr3_aa: CASSYSSRGEKLFF

d_call: TRBD1
clone_size: NA
j_call: TRBJ2-3
v_call: TRBV7-2
cdr3_nt: TGTGCCACCCGGCGGACAGGAGGAACAGATACGCAGTATTTT
cdr3_aa: CATRRTGGTDTQYF

d_call: NA
clone_size: few
j_call: TRBJ1-5
v_call: TRBV2
cdr3_nt: TGTGCCAGCGGGATGCCGTTTTTTAGCAATCAGCCCCAGCATTTT
cdr3_aa: CASGMPFFSNQPQHF

d_call: NA
clone_size: NA
j_call: TRBJ2-7
v_call: TRBV7-2
cdr3_nt: TGTGCCAGCAGCTTAGATGGGGGCTGGCAGTACTTC
cdr3_aa: CASSLDGGWQYF

d_call: NA
clone_size: NA
j_call: TRBJ1-2
v_call: TRBV5-4
cdr3_nt: TGTGCCAGCAGTCGCAGGGTCTATGGCTACACCTTC
cdr3_aa: CASSRRVYGYTF

d_call: NA
clone_size: NA
j_call: TRBJ2-7
v_call: TRBV6-5
cdr3_nt: TGTGCCAGCAGTACTCCCTTAAACTCCTACGAGCAGTACTTC
cdr3_aa: CASSTPLNSYEQYF

d_call: NA
clone_size: NA
j_call: TRBJ2-7
v_call: TRBV27
cdr3_nt: TGTGCCAGCAGTTACCCCTTGGGCTACGAGCAGTACTTC
cdr3_aa: CASSYPLGYEQYF

d_call: TRBD1
clone_size: NA
j_call: TRBJ2-7
v_call: TRBV7-8
cdr3_nt: TGTGCCAGCAGCAACGAGGGACAGACCTACGAGCAGTACTTC
cdr3_aa: CASSNEGQTYEQYF

d_call: TRBD1
clone_size: NA
j_call: TRBJ2-5
v_call: TRBV5-1
cdr3_nt: TGCGCCAGCAGCTCGGACAGGGCCCAAGAGACCCAGTACTTC
cdr3_aa: CASSSDRAQETQYF